Listed here is a single T cell receptor beta chain. Its specificity is unknown. The primer mix had 60 V beta and 13 J beta primers. TCRdb keeps only in-frame clones here, not all; method: immunoSEQ multiplex PCR. In the table there are 85,000 to 110,000 clones, 80% to 90% of which are singletons. The sample originates from a study of glioma-infiltrating T cells after dendritic cell vaccination. About the research overall: Dendritic cell vaccination trial patients had either newly diagnosed or recurrent glioblastoma. Autologous tumor lysate-pulsed dendritic cell vaccination was given between about 2003 and 2013. Regarding the study as a whole: Only a small number of patients had complete blood and tumor samples.

Between the trimmed V and J ends, which lost 4 bases and 2 bases, there was a span of 12 bases. This CDR3 is 14 amino acids long. The germline V gene encodes CDR1 SGHRS and CDR2 YFSETQ. J is TRBJ1-1 and V is TRBV5-1, with a possible D match to TRBD1 (6 bases). Here the sequenced sample was blood, taken before dendritic cell vaccination. The clonotype originates from a human donor with glioblastoma. The CDR3 protein is CASSPSDSNTEAFF. CDR3 DNA: TGCGCCAGCAGCCCCTCGGACAGTAACACTGAAGCTTTCTTT.